This T cell receptor beta chain was captured in a study of Ad26.COV2.S vaccination and SARS-CoV-2 variants. Study outcomes and limitations: Reportedly, after vaccination the spike-specific CD8+ and CD4+ T cell responses displayed substantial breadth. Quantification of TCR breadth and depth may have yielded underestimates of total T cell responses.

Indicated treatment: roughly 18 received Ad26.COV2.S at low or high dose, single or two shots; 5 received placebo; per-sample allocation not given. Specimens were obtained on day 63 following the first vaccine or placebo injection. An Ad26 vector carrying the Wuhan-strain SARS-CoV-2 spike served as the vaccine. Assay: immunoSEQ multiplex PCR; the TCRdb copy retains only in-frame clones and omits some. The sample has around 340,000 clones; around 90% are singletons. Trimming stripped 0 bases from V and 5 bases from J, with 10 bases between. CDR1 is SGHKS, CDR2 YYEKEE, per germline (reference sequence). The CDR3 consists of 14 residues. This clone was seen just once. Antigen: not known.

This clonotype originated in a person between 18 and 59 years old who received the Ad26.COV2.S COVID-19 vaccine or a placebo. This specimen was peripheral blood, taken in a trial of Ad26.COV2.S vaccine versus placebo. V is TRBV5-5 and J is TRBJ2-3, with a tentative D call TRBD1 (6 bases). CDR3 sequence reads: CASSLGQAGDTQYF. CDR3 sequence (DNA): TGTGCCAGCAGCTTGGGACAGGCCGGAGATACGCAGTATTTT.